These 22 T cell receptor beta chains were all obtained from the same sample, sequenced in a study of T-cell memory formation after mild COVID-19. Using its own MiXCR run on the 5' RACE reads, TCRdb lists one record per CDR3 protein. Of some 300,000 distinct CDR3 sequences in the sample, 20% are singletons; the top ten hold around 20%. Material for sequencing was PBMCs or a T cell subset sorted from them (not recorded which). These TCRs come from a man younger than 30 who had mild COVID-19 (a few samples of this study predate the infection). Cell type and time point are not known.

This clonotype has more than one count but fewer than ten. The chain carries TRBV19 and TRBJ2-3, with a tentative D call TRBD2 (6 bases). Trimming took 6 bases from V and 0 from J, leaving 13 bases between them. Germline CDR1 LNHDA, CDR2 SQIVND (reference sequence). This CDR3 has 15 residues. The CDR3 sequence: CASSRGGGSTDTQYF. DNA of the CDR3: TGTGCCAGTAGCCGGGGAGGAGGGAGCACAGATACGCAGTATTTT.

The genes are TRBV20-1 and TRBJ1-3, with D perhaps matching TRBD1 (6 bases). The CDR3 has 14 residues. The germline CDR1 and CDR2 sequences are DFQATT and SNEGSKA (reference sequence). V lost 6 bases, J lost 0 bases, and 12 bases lay in between. DNA of the CDR3: TGCAGTGCCTCCACGGACAGCTCTGGAAACACCATATATTTT. Translated: CSASTDSSGNTIYF.

The chain is built from TRBV6-5 and TRBJ2-2; unclear D gene. CDR1 is MNHEY and CDR2 is SVGAGI in the germline V gene. CDR3 length equals 15 residues. Trimming cost V 2 bases and J 6 bases, with 13 bases left between them. DNA of the CDR3: TGTGCCAGCAGTTACGGGGTTACGGTCTCCGGGGAGCTGTTTTTT. Translating gives CASSYGVTVSGELFF.

This clonotype appeared a few times. This chain uses TRBV5-5 with TRBJ2-5; TRBD1 matches 9 bases. The CDR3 spans 17 residues. Germline V gene data show CDR1 as SGHKS and CDR2 as YYEKEE (reference sequence). The ends lost 3 bases at V and 2 bases at J; junction bases unmatched: 11. The CDR3 sequence: CASSSGQGSRVQETQYF. CDR3 sequence (DNA): TGTGCCAGCAGCTCCGGACAGGGGAGCCGAGTACAAGAGACCCAGTACTTC.

The chain uses TRBV3-1 and TRBJ1-1, with D possibly being TRBD1 (6 bases). The CDR3 totals 14 residues. The V and J ends lost 4 bases and 4 bases respectively, with 13 bases between them. CDR1 and CDR2 from the germline V gene are LGHDT and YNNKEL (reference sequence). The CDR3 nucleotides are TGTGCCAGCAGCCGGACAGCCTTGGGCACTGAAGCTTTCTTT. It yields the protein CASSRTALGTEAFF.

The chain is built from TRBV7-2 and TRBJ2-1, with 9 nucleotides matching TRBD1. V lost 5 bases and J lost 3; bases outside the gene matches: 5. The CDR3 is 15 residues long. Germline CDR1 is SGHTA and CDR2 is FQGNSA. The CDR3 reads CASSEGQGGYNEQFF. The CDR3 DNA reads as TGTGCCAGCAGCGAGGGACAGGGAGGCTACAATGAGCAGTTCTTC.

This clonotype has only a few counts. The chain links TRBV29-1 to TRBJ2-5; 7 positions match TRBD2. Germline CDR1 reads SQVTM; CDR2 reads ANQGSEA. The trim removed 7 bases at V and 9 bases at J, leaving 11 bases unmatched. The CDR3 consists of 12 residues. For the CDR3, the DNA is TGCAGCGCCCAGCGGGGCGCGGAGCCCCAGTACTTC. Its protein product is CSAQRGAEPQYF. Supplemented by reference TRBV29-1 and TRBJ2-5, the full variable domain reads SAVISQKPSRDICQRGTSLTIQCQVDSQVTMMFWYRQQPGQSLTLIATANQGSEATYESGFVIDKFPISRPNLTFSTLTVSNMSPEDSSIYLCSAQRGAEPQYFGPGTRLLVL.

The V gene is TRBV18, the J gene TRBJ2-1; tentatively, D is TRBD1 or TRBD2 (5 bases each). Trimming left V 0 bases short and J 5 bases short, with 11 bases between. Germline lookup yields CDR1 KGHSH and CDR2 LQKENI. The length of the CDR3 is 15 residues. This CDR3 reads CASSPPRDHHNEQFF. CDR3 nucleotides: TGTGCCAGCTCACCACCCAGGGACCATCACAATGAGCAGTTCTTC.

The chain recombines TRBV27 with TRBJ1-4, with a possible D match to TRBD1 (5 bases). Germline V gene lookup returns CDR1 MNHEY and CDR2 SMNVEV (reference sequence). V was shortened by 8 bases and J by 7 bases, with 17 bases between the two germline ends. This CDR3 comprises 14 residues. In DNA form, the CDR3 reads TGTGCCAGCGGCTGGGGCCCGGAAAGTGAAAAACTGTTTTTT. Translated: CASGWGPESEKLFF.

This clonotype was observed a few times. V usage is TRBV7-2 and J usage is TRBJ2-2; 9 nucleotides agree with TRBD1. This CDR3 contains 15 residues. Per the germline V gene, CDR1 is SGHTA and CDR2 is FQGNSA. Trimming removed 2 bases from V and 6 bases from J; junction bases left unmatched: 4. DNA of the CDR3: TGTGCCAGCAGCTTATACAGGGGGCCGTCCGGGGAGCTGTTTTTT. Amino acid sequence: CASSLYRGPSGELFF.

This clonotype was seen at least ten times. Written as DNA, the CDR3 is TGTGCCACCAGAGAGGGGGCGAACACCGGGGAGCTGTTTTTT. Translating gives CATREGANTGELFF. The chain has TRBV15 and TRBJ2-2, with D tentatively TRBD1 (6 bases). CDR3 length equals 14 residues. Germline lookup yields CDR1 LNHNV and CDR2 YYDKDF (reference sequence). Trimming stripped 6 bases from V and 0 bases from J, with 8 bases between.

The rearrangement links TRBV7-8 to TRBJ1-6; D remains unclear. Germline V CDR1 and CDR2: SGHVS, FQNEAQ. V was pared by 3 bases and J by 6 bases, with 15 bases between. The length of the CDR3 is 16 residues. The CDR3 sequence: CASSFPGRVSNSPLHF. Written as DNA, the CDR3 is TGTGCCAGCAGCTTTCCTGGCCGGGTGTCTAATTCACCCCTCCACTTT. Filled out from reference TRBV7-8 and TRBJ1-6, the complete variable domain reads GAGVSQSPRYKVAKRGQDVALRCDPISGHVSLFWYQQALGQGPEFLTYFQNEAQLDKSGLPSDRFFAERPEGSVSTLKIQRTQQEDSAVYLCASSFPGRVSNSPLHFGNGTRLTVT.

The CDR3 sequence: CASSLNPQAKETQYF. The CDR3, as DNA: TGTGCCAGCAGCTTAAACCCACAGGCTAAAGAGACCCAGTACTTC. V and J are TRBV7-2 and TRBJ2-5; D may be TRBD1 (5 bases). The CDR3 covers 15 residues. Trimming took 2 bases from V and 3 from J, leaving 13 bases between them. Looked up from germline, CDR1 is SGHTA and CDR2 is FQGNSA.

V gene TRBV9 combines with J gene TRBJ2-3, with 9 positions matching TRBD1. Losses at the gene ends were 3 bases for V and 5 bases for J; bases not matched to a gene: 4. Germline assignment: CDR1 SGDLS and CDR2 YYNGEE. The CDR3 loop spans 14 amino acids. The chain's CDR3 is CASSEQGAGDTQYF. DNA of the CDR3: TGTGCCAGCAGCGAACAGGGGGCAGGAGATACGCAGTATTTT.

The chain is built from TRBV15 and TRBJ1-5, with 7 bases aligning to TRBD1. The CDR3 covers 15 residues. In germline, CDR1 is LNHNV, CDR2 YYDKDF (reference sequence). The junction had 7 bases not matched to a gene; V was cut back by 5 bases and J by 3 bases. This CDR3 is CATSRGQVDNQPQHF. As DNA, the CDR3 is TGTGCCACCAGCCGTGGACAGGTAGACAATCAGCCCCAGCATTTT.

This clonotype was seen repeatedly, ten times or more. V is TRBV5-1 and J is TRBJ2-2; D might be TRBD1 or TRBD2, each matching 6 bases. Germline V lookup: CDR1 SGHRS, CDR2 YFSETQ. The CDR3 has 15 residues. The V gene lost 2 bases and the J gene lost 3 bases, with 11 bases spanning the gap. The CDR3 loop reads CASSFPGADTGELFF. CDR3 nucleotides: TGCGCCAGCAGCTTCCCGGGGGCGGACACCGGGGAGCTGTTTTTT. The whole variable domain, remainder taken from reference TRBV5-1 and TRBJ2-2, is KAGVTQTPRYLIKTRGQQVTLSCSPISGHRSVSWYQQTPGQGLQFLFEYFSETQRNKGNFPGRFSGRQFSNSRSEMNVSTLELGDSALYLCASSFPGADTGELFFGEGSRLTVL.

This clonotype was observed a handful of times. V and J are TRBV6-1 and TRBJ2-2; a weak D match, TRBD1 (5 bases). V was shortened by 5 bases and J by 7 bases, with 17 bases between the two germline ends. This CDR3 has 15 residues. CDR1 is MNHNS, CDR2 SASEGT, per germline. This chain's CDR3 is CASSPRSSDNGELFF. CDR3 coding DNA: TGTGCCAGCAGTCCTCGGAGTTCGGACAACGGGGAGCTGTTTTTT.

The rearrangement uses TRBV7-9 and TRBJ1-2; 10 nucleotides line up with TRBD1. The CDR3 loop spans 15 amino acids. V lost 5 bases to trimming and J lost 5 bases; unmatched junction nucleotides: 8. Germline V lookup: CDR1 SEHNR, CDR2 FQNEAQ (reference sequence). The CDR3: CASSLRQGAKYGYTF. In nucleotides, the CDR3 is TGTGCCAGCAGCCTAAGACAGGGGGCGAAGTATGGCTACACCTTC.

The chain recombines TRBV29-1 with TRBJ1-1, with no clear D. The CDR3 consists of 13 residues. Germline loops: CDR1 SQVTM, CDR2 ANQGSEA. The V end lost 3 bases, the J end lost 1 base, and 9 bases lay between the germline ends. The CDR3 sequence is CSVDSGSNTEAFF. As DNA, the CDR3 is TGCAGCGTTGACTCTGGTTCGAACACTGAAGCTTTCTTT.

This clonotype was recorded a few times. J is TRBJ2-3 and V is TRBV5-5; D is unresolved. Germline V CDR1 and CDR2: SGHKS, YYEKEE (reference sequence). This CDR3 has 14 amino acids. Trimming took off 0 bases at V and 2 bases at J, with 7 bases between the two ends. CDR3: CASSLEAFTDTQYF. The CDR3 DNA sequence: TGTGCCAGCAGCTTGGAAGCCTTCACAGATACGCAGTATTTT.

This clonotype was seen repeatedly, ten times or more. V gene TRBV5-1 combines with J gene TRBJ2-1; TRBD1 is a possible D gene (6 bases). Germline-derived CDR1 and CDR2 are SGHRS and YFSETQ. The CDR3 has 15 residues. V shed 1 base and J shed 1 base, with 9 bases lying between them. CDR3 sequence: CASSLNRVSYNEQFF. In DNA form, the CDR3 reads TGCGCCAGCAGCTTGAACAGGGTGTCCTACAATGAGCAGTTCTTC.

This rearrangement joins TRBV7-2 to TRBJ2-5; TRBD2 matches 8 bases. The CDR3 is 13 residues long. Germline-derived CDR1 and CDR2 are SGHTA and FQGNSA. V lost 6 bases, J lost 3 bases, and 3 bases stayed unmatched. CDR3 nucleotides: TGTGCCAGCAGGGTACTAGCGGAAGAGACCCAGTACTTC. The encoded protein is CASRVLAEETQYF.